The clone carrying this T cell receptor (beta chain) has a handful of counts. Its target is not known. The source of the sample is a study of human T cells and chemical hapten exposure. Overall study context: Readings were taken at 6 days from patch tests that had applied 0.01% DPC to the upper back. General observations from the study: Significantly more large CDR3 similarity clusters arose among expanded TCRs than among controls.

TCRdb called the RACE reads again in MiXCR, with one record for every CDR3 protein. Of 95,000 to 150,000 distinct CDR3 sequences listed, roughly 13% are singletons. The CDR3 is 13 amino acids. Trimming took 7 bases from V and 2 from J; bases not matched to a gene: 3. Germline lookup yields CDR1 MNHNY and CDR2 SVGAGI (reference sequence). Regarding time point: patch test 1, 2 weeks after DPC sensitization. Treatment: therapeutic diphenylcyclopropenone sensitization with weekly scalp DPC. The donor pool consisted of alopecia patients aged 18 to 70 years, considered suitable for DPC. The TCR originated in a man in his late teens or twenties with alopecia areata. Some clones in this sample may be carry-over from other donors' samples. The sequenced sample was whole blood, obtained in connection with sensitization to the hapten diphenylcyclopropenone (DPC). V and J are TRBV6-6 and TRBJ2-3; the match to TRBD2 covers 7 bases. Here the CDR3 DNA reads TGTGCCAGCATGGGGGGGGACACAGATACGCAGTATTTT. It encodes CASMGGDTDTQYF.